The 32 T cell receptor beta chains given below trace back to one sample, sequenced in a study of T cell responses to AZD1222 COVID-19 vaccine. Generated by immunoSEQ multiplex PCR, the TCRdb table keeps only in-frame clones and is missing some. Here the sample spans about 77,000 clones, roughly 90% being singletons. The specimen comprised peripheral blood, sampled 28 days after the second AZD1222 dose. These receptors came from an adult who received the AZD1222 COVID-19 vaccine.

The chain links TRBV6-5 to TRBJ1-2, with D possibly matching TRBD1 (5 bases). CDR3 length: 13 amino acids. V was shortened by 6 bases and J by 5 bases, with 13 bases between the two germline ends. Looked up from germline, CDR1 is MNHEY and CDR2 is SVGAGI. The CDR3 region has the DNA TGTGCCAGCAGACCCGGGACCCAGTATGGCTACACCTTC. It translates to CASRPGTQYGYTF.

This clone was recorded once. The DNA for the CDR3 is TGTGCCAGCAGCTTAGCCCGGGGTAGCACTGAAGCTTTCTTT. Translating gives CASSLARGSTEAFF. V is TRBV11-2 and J is TRBJ1-1; no reliable D call. V gave up 1 base and J gave up 4 bases, with 10 bases separating them. Per the germline V gene, CDR1 is SGHAT and CDR2 is FQNNGV. This CDR3 spans 14 amino acids.

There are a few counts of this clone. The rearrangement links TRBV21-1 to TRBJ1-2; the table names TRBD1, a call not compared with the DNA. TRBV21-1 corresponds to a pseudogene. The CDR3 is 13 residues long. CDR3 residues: CASSKRTPYGYTF. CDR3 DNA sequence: TGTGCCAGCAGCAAAAGGACACCCTATGGCTACACCTTC.

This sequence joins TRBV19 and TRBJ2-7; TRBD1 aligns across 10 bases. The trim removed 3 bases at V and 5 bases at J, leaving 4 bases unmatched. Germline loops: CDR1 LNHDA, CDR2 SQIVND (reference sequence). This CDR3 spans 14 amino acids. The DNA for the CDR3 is TGTGCCAGTAGTATGAGGGACAGGGGCAACGAGCAGTACTTC. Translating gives CASSMRDRGNEQYF.

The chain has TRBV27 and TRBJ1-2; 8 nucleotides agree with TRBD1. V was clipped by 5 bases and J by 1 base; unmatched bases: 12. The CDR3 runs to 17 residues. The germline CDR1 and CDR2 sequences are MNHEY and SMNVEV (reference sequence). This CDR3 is CASSPGTGYTVNYGYTF. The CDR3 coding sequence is TGTGCCAGCAGTCCTGGGACAGGCTACACCGTTAACTATGGCTACACCTTC.

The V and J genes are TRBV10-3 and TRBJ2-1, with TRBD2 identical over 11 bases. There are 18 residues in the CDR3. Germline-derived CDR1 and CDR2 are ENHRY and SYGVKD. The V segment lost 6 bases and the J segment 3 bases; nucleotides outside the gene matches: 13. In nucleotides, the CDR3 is TGTGCCATCAGCCCGACTAGCGGGACCCCGGCGGTCTACAATGAGCAGTTCTTC. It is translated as CAISPTSGTPAVYNEQFF.

This CDR3 is CASSLGGMNSPLHF. CDR3 sequence (DNA): TGTGCCAGCAGCTTAGGAGGGATGAATTCACCCCTCCACTTT. V and J are TRBV7-9 and TRBJ1-6; D not certain. CDR1 SEHNR and CDR2 FQNEAQ come from the germline V gene (reference sequence). There are 14 residues in the CDR3. Trimming took off 1 base at V and 7 bases at J, with 8 bases between the two ends.

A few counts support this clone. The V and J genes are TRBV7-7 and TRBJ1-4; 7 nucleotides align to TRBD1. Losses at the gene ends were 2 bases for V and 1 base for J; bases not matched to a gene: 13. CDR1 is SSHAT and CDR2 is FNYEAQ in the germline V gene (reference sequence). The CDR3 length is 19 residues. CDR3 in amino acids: CASSLRDSGGRRTNEKLFF. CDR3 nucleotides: TGTGCCAGCAGCTTAAGGGACAGCGGTGGACGTAGAACTAATGAAAAACTGTTTTTT.

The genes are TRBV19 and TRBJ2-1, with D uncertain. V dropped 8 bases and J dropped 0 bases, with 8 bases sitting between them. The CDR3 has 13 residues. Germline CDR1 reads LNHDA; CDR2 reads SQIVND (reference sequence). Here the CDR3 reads CASRTVSYNEQFF. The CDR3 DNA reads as TGTGCCAGTCGGACGGTCTCCTACAATGAGCAGTTCTTC.

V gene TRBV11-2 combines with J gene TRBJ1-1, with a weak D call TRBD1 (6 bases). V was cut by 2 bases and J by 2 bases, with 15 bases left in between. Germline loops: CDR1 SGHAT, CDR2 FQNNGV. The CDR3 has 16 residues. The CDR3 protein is CASSLLGQGLNTEAFF. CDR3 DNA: TGTGCCAGCAGCTTATTAGGGCAGGGGCTAAACACTGAAGCTTTCTTT.

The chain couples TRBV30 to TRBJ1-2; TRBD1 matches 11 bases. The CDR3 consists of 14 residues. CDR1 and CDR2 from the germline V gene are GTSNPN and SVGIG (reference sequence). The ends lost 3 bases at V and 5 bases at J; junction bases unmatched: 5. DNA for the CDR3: TGTGCCTGGAGCGCGGACAGGGGGCGTTATGGCTACACCTTC. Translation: CAWSADRGRYGYTF.

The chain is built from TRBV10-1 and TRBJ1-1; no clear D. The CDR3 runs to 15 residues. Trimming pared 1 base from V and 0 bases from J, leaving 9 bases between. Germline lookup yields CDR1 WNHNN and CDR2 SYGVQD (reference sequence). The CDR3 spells CASSEYSELNTEAFF. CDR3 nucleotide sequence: TGCGCCAGCAGTGAGTATTCGGAGTTGAACACTGAAGCTTTCTTT.

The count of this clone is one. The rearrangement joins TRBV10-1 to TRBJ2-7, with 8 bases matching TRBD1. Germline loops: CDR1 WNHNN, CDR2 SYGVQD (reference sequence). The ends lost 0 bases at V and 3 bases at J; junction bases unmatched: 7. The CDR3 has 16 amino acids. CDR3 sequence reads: CASSESTGQEIYEQYF. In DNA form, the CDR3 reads TGCGCCAGCAGTGAGTCTACGGGACAGGAGATCTACGAGCAGTACTTC.

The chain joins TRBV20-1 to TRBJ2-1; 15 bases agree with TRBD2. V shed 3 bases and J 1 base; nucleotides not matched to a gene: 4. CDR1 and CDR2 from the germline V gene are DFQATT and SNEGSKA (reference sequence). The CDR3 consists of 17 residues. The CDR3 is CSASRTSGRVSYNEQFF. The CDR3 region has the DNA TGCAGTGCTAGTCGGACTAGCGGGAGGGTTTCCTACAATGAGCAGTTCTTC.

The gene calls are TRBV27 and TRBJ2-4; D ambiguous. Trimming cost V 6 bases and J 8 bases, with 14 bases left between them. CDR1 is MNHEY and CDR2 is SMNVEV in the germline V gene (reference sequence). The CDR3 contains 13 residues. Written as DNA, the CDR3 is TGTGCCAGCAGACCCCTGGCGGCCGACATTCAGTACTTC. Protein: CASRPLAADIQYF.

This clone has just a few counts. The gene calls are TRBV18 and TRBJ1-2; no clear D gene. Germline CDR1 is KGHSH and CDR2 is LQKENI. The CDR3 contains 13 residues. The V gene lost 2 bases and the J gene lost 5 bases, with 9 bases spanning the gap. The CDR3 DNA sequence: TGTGCCAGCTCACCAGGGCAGACTTATGGCTACACCTTC. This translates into CASSPGQTYGYTF.

This chain's CDR3 is CAWNTGGLTEAFF. CDR3 nucleotide sequence: TGTGCCTGGAATACCGGGGGGTTAACTGAAGCTTTCTTT. The chain joins TRBV30 to TRBJ1-1; weak D call: TRBD1 (5 bases). V gave up 4 bases and J gave up 5 bases, with 14 bases separating them. The germline gives CDR1 GTSNPN, CDR2 SVGIG (reference sequence). This CDR3 region has 13 residues.

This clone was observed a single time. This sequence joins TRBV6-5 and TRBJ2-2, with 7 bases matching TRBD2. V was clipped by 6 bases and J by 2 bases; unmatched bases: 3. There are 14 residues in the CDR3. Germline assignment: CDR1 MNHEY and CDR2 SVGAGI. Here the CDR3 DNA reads TGTGCCAGCAGGGGGACTATAAACACCGGGGAGCTGTTTTTT. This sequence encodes CASRGTINTGELFF.

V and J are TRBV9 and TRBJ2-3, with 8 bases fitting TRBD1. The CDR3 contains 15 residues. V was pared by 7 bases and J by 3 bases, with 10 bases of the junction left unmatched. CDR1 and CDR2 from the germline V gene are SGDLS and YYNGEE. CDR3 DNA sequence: TGTGCCAGCGAGAAAGACAGGGGTAAGACAGATACGCAGTATTTT. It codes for CASEKDRGKTDTQYF. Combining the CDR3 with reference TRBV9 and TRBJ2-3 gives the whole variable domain DSGVTQTPKHLITATGQRVTLRCSPRSGDLSVYWYQQSLDQGLQFLIQYYNGEERAKGNILERFSAQQFPDLHSELNLSSLELGDSALYFCASEKDRGKTDTQYFGPGTRLTVL.

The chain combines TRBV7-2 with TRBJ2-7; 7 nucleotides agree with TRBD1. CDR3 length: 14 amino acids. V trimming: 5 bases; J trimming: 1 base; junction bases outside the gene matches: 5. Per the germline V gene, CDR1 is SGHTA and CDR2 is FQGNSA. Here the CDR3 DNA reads TGTGCCAGCAGCCCCCGGGACAGTTCCTACGAGCAGTACTTC. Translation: CASSPRDSSYEQYF.

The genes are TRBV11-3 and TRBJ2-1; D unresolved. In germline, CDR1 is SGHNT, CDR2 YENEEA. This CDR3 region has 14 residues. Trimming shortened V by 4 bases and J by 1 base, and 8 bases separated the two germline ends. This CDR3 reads CASSSARSYNEQFF. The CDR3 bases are TGTGCCAGCAGCTCAGCGAGGTCCTACAATGAGCAGTTCTTC.

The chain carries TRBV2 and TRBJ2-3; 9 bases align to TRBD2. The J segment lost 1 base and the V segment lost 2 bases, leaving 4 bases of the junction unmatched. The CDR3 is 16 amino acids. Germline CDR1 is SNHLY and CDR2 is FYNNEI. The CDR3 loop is CASSERREGRTDTQYF. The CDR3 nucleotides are TGTGCCAGCAGTGAACGGCGGGAGGGCCGCACAGATACGCAGTATTTT.

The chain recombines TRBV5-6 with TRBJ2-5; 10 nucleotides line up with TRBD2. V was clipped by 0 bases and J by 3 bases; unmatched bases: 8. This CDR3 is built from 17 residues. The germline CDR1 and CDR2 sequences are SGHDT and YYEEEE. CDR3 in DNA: TGTGCCAGCAGCTTGGTCTATAGCGGGAGGATGGAAGAGACCCAGTACTTC. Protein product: CASSLVYSGRMEETQYF.

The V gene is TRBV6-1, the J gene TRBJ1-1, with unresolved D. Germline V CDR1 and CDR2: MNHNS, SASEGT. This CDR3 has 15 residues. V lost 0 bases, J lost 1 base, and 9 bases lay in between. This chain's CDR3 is CASSEAATENTEAFF. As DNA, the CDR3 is TGTGCCAGCAGTGAAGCAGCGACGGAGAACACTGAAGCTTTCTTT.

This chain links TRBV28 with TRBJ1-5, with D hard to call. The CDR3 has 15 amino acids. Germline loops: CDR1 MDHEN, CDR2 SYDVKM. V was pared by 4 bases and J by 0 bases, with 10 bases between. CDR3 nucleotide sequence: TGTGCCAGCAGTTACCCGGGTGTTAGCAATCAGCCCCAGCATTTT. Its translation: CASSYPGVSNQPQHF. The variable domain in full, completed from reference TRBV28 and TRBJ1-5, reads DVKVTQSSRYLVKRTGEKVFLECVQDMDHENMFWYRQDPGLGLRLIYFSYDVKMKEKGDIPEGYSVSREKKERFSLILESASTNQTSMYLCASSYPGVSNQPQHFGDGTRLSIL.

The CDR3, as DNA: TGTGCCAGCCGGGACAGGGAATATAGCAATCAGCCCCAGCATTTT. It specifies CASRDREYSNQPQHF. The chain uses TRBV2 and TRBJ1-5; 9 bases map to TRBD1. The germline CDR1 and CDR2 sequences are SNHLY and FYNNEI. V trimming: 8 bases; J trimming: 0 bases; junction bases outside the gene matches: 5. There are 15 residues in the CDR3.

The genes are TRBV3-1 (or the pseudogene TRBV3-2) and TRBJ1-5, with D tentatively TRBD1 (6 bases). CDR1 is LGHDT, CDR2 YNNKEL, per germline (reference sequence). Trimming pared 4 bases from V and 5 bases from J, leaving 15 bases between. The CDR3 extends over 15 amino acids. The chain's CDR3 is CASSPGGRRDQPQHF. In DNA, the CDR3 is TGTGCCAGCAGCCCGGGGGGCAGGAGAGATCAGCCCCAGCATTTT.

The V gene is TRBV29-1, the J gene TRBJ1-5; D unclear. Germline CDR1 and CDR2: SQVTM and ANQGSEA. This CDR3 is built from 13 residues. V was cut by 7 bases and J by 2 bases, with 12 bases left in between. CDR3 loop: CSARTGGNQPQHF. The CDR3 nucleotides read TGCAGCGCCCGAACCGGGGGCAATCAGCCCCAGCATTTT.

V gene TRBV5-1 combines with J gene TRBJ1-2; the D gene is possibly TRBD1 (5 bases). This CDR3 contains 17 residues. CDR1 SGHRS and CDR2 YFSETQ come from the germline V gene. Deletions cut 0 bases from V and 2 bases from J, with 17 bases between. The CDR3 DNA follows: TGCGCCAGCAGCTTGGGGGGCCCCACAACAGTCAACTATGGCTACACCTTC. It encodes CASSLGGPTTVNYGYTF.

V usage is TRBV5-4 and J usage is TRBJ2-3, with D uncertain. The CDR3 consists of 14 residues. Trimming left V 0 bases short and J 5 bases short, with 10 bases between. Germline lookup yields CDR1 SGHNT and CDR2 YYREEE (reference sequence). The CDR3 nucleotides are TGTGCCAGCAGCTTGGGGGTTGCAGAAGATACGCAGTATTTT. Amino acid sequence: CASSLGVAEDTQYF.

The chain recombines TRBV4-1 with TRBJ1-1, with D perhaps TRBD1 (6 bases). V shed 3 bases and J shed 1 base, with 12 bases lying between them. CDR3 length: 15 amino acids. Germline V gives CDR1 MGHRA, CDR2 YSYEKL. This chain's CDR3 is CASSHKQGANTEAFF. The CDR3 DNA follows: TGCGCCAGCAGCCATAAACAGGGCGCGAACACTGAAGCTTTCTTT.

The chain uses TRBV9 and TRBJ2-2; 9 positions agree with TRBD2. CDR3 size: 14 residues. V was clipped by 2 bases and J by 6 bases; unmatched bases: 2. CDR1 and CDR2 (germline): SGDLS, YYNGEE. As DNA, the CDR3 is TGTGCCAGCAGCGTCCGCGGGGGGGCCGGGGAGCTGTTTTTT. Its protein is CASSVRGGAGELFF. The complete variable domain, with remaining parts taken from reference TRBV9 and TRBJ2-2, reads DSGVTQTPKHLITATGQRVTLRCSPRSGDLSVYWYQQSLDQGLQFLIQYYNGEERAKGNILERFSAQQFPDLHSELNLSSLELGDSALYFCASSVRGGAGELFFGEGSRLTVL.